The TCR beta chain described here comes from a study of shared clonotypes between healthy human individuals. CDR3 length: 17 residues. Germline V gene data show CDR1 as SGDLS and CDR2 as YYNGEE. V shed 3 bases and J 3 bases; nucleotides not matched to a gene: 13. Findings and caveats of the study: The sole specimen, blood, was sampled, and tissue repertoires likely differ. Unshared clonotypes carried lower generation probabilities than those common to all four donors. Larger estimated richness was generally seen in naive subsets than in memory subsets.

Some 30,000 T cell genomes (around 200 ng DNA) went into each sorted-subset replicate. The protocol was immunoSEQ multiplex PCR, while the TCRdb copy is restricted to in-frame clones and leaves out a portion. This table has roughly 2,300,000 clones, about 90% appearing once. Of note for this clone: Its antigen is still unknown.

The sequence came from a man between 18 and 35 years old in good health. Some clones in this sample may be carry-over from other donors' samples. Sequenced: naive CD4+ T cells from PBMCs. The subset denotes: CD45RA+ positively selected. The V and J genes are TRBV9 and TRBJ2-5, with 8 bases identical to TRBD2. CDR3 protein: CASSARSSGTRKETQYF. The CDR3 DNA sequence: TGTGCCAGCAGCGCACGTTCCTCCGGGACTAGGAAAGAGACCCAGTACTTC.